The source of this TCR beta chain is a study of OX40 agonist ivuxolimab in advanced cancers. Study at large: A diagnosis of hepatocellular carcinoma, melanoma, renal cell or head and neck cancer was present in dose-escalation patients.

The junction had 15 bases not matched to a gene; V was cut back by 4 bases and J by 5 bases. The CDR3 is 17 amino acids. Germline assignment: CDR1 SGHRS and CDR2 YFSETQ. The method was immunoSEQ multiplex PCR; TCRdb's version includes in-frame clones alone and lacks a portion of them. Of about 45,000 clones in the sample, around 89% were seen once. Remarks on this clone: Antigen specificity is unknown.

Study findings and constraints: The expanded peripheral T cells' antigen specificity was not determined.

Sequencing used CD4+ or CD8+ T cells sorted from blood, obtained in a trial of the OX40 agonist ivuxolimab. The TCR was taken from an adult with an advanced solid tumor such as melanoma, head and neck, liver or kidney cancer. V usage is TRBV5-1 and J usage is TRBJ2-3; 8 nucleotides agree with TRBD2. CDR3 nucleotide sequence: TGCGCCAGCAGCCTCGAGGCCCAGCGGGGGCGCAAAGATACGCAGTATTTT. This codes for CASSLEAQRGRKDTQYF.